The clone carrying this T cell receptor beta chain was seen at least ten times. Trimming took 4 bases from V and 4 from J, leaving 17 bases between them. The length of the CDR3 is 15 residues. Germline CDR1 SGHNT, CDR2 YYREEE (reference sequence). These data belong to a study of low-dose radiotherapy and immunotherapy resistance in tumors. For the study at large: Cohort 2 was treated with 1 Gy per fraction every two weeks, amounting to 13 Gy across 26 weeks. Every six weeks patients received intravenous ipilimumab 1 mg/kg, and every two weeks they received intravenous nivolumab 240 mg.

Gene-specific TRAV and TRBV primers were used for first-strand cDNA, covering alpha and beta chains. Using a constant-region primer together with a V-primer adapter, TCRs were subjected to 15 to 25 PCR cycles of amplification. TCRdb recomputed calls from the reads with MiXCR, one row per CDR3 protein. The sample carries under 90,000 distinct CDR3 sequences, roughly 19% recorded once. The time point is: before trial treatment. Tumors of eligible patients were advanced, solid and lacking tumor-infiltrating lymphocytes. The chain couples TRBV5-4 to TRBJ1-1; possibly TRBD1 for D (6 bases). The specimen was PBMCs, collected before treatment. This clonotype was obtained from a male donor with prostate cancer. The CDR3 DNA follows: TGTGCCAGCAGCGACGGGGCAGGGGCGGCCACTGAAGCTTTCTTT. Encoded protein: CASSDGAGAATEAFF.